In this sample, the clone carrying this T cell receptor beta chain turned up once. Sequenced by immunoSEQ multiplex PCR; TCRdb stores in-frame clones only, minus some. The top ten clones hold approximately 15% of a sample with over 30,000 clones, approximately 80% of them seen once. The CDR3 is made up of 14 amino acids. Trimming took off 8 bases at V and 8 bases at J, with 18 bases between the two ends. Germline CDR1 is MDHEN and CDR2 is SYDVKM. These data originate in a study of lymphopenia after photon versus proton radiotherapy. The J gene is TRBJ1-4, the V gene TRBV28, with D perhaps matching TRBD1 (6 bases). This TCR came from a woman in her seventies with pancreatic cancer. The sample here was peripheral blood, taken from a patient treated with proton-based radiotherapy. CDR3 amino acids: CASHTIGQTEKLFF. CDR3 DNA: TGTGCCAGCCATACAATCGGACAGACCGAAAAACTGTTTTTT.